Below, 25 T cell receptor beta chains from the same sample are listed, as sequenced in a study of human thymus T cells. Using immunoSEQ multiplex PCR, the repertoire was profiled, and TCRdb retains in-frame clones only, with some absent. The sample lists fewer than 55,000 clones, 94% occurring once. The specimen sequenced was blood. Receptors were obtained from a boy under three years old with a congenital heart defect but otherwise immunologically healthy.

The J gene is TRBJ1-6, the V gene TRBV4-3; D remains unclear. Trimming shortened V by 0 bases and J by 9 bases, and 12 bases separated the two germline ends. Germline V gene data show CDR1 as LGHNA and CDR2 as YSLEER. CDR3 length equals 15 residues. CDR3: CASSQDRGMGSPLHF. For the CDR3, the DNA is TGCGCCAGCAGCCAAGATCGAGGGATGGGTTCACCCCTCCACTTT.

This chain's CDR3 is CASSRLAGAYEQYF. The CDR3, as DNA: TGTGCCAGCAGTCGACTAGCGGGGGCCTACGAGCAGTACTTC. This chain uses TRBV6-5 with TRBJ2-7, with 12 bases identical to TRBD2. Germline V CDR1 and CDR2: MNHEY, SVGAGI. CDR3 length: 14 amino acids. The ends lost 5 bases at V and 2 bases at J; junction bases unmatched: 1.

This chain uses TRBV6-6 with TRBJ2-7; TRBD2 might be the D (7 bases). This CDR3 spans 15 amino acids. Trimming pared 0 bases from V and 2 bases from J, leaving 11 bases between. Germline CDR1 is MNHNY and CDR2 is SVGAGI (reference sequence). CDR3 residues: CASSYSRGPPYEQYF. Written as DNA, the CDR3 is TGTGCCAGCAGTTACTCGCGGGGGCCCCCCTACGAGCAGTACTTC.

The V gene is TRBV15, the J gene TRBJ1-6; a possible D gene is TRBD1 (6 bases). The V end was cut by 5 bases, the J end by 7 bases, with 15 bases between. This CDR3 comprises 15 residues. In germline, CDR1 is LNHNV, CDR2 YYDKDF (reference sequence). CDR3 region: CATSRRTVYNSPLHF. Here the CDR3 DNA reads TGTGCCACCAGCCGAAGGACAGTTTACAATTCACCCCTCCACTTT.

The chain links TRBV19 to TRBJ1-2; D uncertain. This CDR3 is 12 amino acids long. Trimming removed 1 base at V and 3 bases at J, with 3 bases between. Germline lookup yields CDR1 LNHDA and CDR2 SQIVND (reference sequence). This chain's CDR3 is CASSIGDYGYTF. CDR3 bases: TGTGCCAGTAGTATAGGTGACTATGGCTACACCTTC.

This clone was detected once. V gene TRBV7-4 combines with J gene TRBJ1-1, with D perhaps TRBD1 (6 bases). Germline loops: CDR1 SGHVT, CDR2 SQSDAQ. Trimming left V 5 bases short and J 4 bases short, with 11 bases between. This CDR3 has 13 amino acids. The CDR3 loop is CASSARGGTEAFF. The DNA for the CDR3 is TGTGCCAGCAGCGCTAGGGGGGGCACTGAAGCTTTCTTT.

This chain joins TRBV27 and TRBJ2-2, with D possibly TRBD2 on 6 matching bases. Trimming cost V 7 bases and J 6 bases, with 18 bases left between them. CDR3 size: 15 residues. Germline V lookup: CDR1 MNHEY, CDR2 SMNVEV (reference sequence). The CDR3: CASTLRGAYPGELFF. CDR3 nucleotide sequence: TGTGCCAGCACCCTCCGCGGGGCTTACCCCGGGGAGCTGTTTTTT.

The chain couples TRBV4-1 to TRBJ1-2; 8 bases fit TRBD1. This CDR3 comprises 16 residues. Trimming removed 3 bases from V and 4 bases from J; junction bases left unmatched: 10. Germline CDR1 is MGHRA and CDR2 is YSYEKL. Here the CDR3 reads CASSHDRAGGFYGYTF. The CDR3, as DNA: TGCGCCAGCAGCCACGATAGGGCAGGGGGCTTCTATGGCTACACCTTC.

The CDR3 DNA is TGTGCCAGCAGACTCGGACAGGGTAGAGGGGAAAAACTGTTTTTT. This sequence encodes CASRLGQGRGEKLFF. The chain has TRBV6-5 and TRBJ1-4, with 8 bases that match TRBD1. V gave up 6 bases and J gave up 8 bases; unmatched junction bases: 11. Germline V lookup: CDR1 MNHEY, CDR2 SVGAGI. The CDR3 has 15 amino acids.

The chain joins TRBV27 to TRBJ2-5; D might be TRBD2 (5 bases). V was cut by 0 bases and J by 9 bases, with 14 bases left in between. Per the germline V gene, CDR1 is MNHEY and CDR2 is SMNVEV (reference sequence). The CDR3 consists of 14 residues. This CDR3 reads CASSLSTGSGAQYF. CDR3 sequence (DNA): TGTGCCAGCAGTTTATCTACGGGATCCGGGGCCCAGTACTTC.

The DNA of the CDR3 is TGTGCCAGTACACTGGGGGGGAATCAGCCCCAGCATTTT. It translates to CASTLGGNQPQHF. The chain carries TRBV19 and TRBJ1-5; perhaps TRBD1 as D (5 bases). CDR3 length equals 13 residues. Germline CDR1 and CDR2: LNHDA and SQIVND (reference sequence). V dropped 7 bases and J dropped 4 bases, with 11 bases sitting between them.

There are a few counts of this clone. The chain employs TRBV7-9 and TRBJ1-6, with D uncertain. V lost 5 bases, J lost 10 bases, and 12 bases lay in between. CDR3 length equals 13 residues. Germline CDR1 reads SEHNR; CDR2 reads FQNEAQ (reference sequence). Here the CDR3 DNA reads TGTGCCAGCAGCCCCATTGGAGGGTCACCCCTCCACTTT. It codes for CASSPIGGSPLHF. Using reference TRBV7-9 and TRBJ1-6 for the parts outside the CDR3, the full variable domain is DTGVSQNPRHKITKRGQNVTFRCDPISEHNRLYWYRQTLGQGPEFLTYFQNEAQLEKSRLLSDRFSAERPKGSFSTLEIQRTEQGDSAMYLCASSPIGGSPLHFGNGTRLTVT.

The chain combines TRBV12-5 with TRBJ2-5, with D perhaps TRBD2 (5 bases). The germline gives CDR1 LGHNT, CDR2 FRNRAP. V lost 2 bases to trimming and J lost 5 bases, with 12 bases between them. CDR3 size: 14 residues. In DNA, the CDR3 is TGTGCTAGTGGTTTGAGAGGGAACCCGGAGACCCAGTACTTC. Its translation: CASGLRGNPETQYF. Combining the CDR3 with reference TRBV12-5 and TRBJ2-5 gives the whole variable domain DARVTQTPRHKVTEMGQEVTMRCQPILGHNTVFWYRQTMMQGLELLAYFRNRAPLDDSGMPKDRFSAEMPDATLATLKIQPSEPRDSAVYFCASGLRGNPETQYFGPGTRLLVL.

The J gene is TRBJ2-1, the V gene TRBV5-1; D is unresolved. The germline V and J ends were trimmed by 7 bases and 0 bases, with 5 bases remaining between them. The CDR3 covers 12 residues. Germline V lookup: CDR1 SGHRS, CDR2 YFSETQ. The CDR3 protein is CASRHSYNEQFF. CDR3 nucleotide sequence: TGCGCCAGCCGTCACTCCTACAATGAGCAGTTCTTC.

This chain connects TRBV6-1 to TRBJ2-3; 8 bases agree with TRBD2. The V gene end was trimmed by 2 bases and the J gene end by 5 bases; junction bases not matched to a gene: 3. Per germline, CDR1 MNHNS and CDR2 SASEGT. The CDR3 runs to 14 residues. The CDR3 loop reads CASSETAGGDTQYF. CDR3 coding DNA: TGTGCCAGCAGTGAAACCGCGGGGGGAGATACGCAGTATTTT.

The chain employs TRBV4-2 and TRBJ2-1, with D tentatively TRBD2 (5 bases). The CDR3 extends over 15 amino acids. From germline, CDR1 is LGHNA and CDR2 YNFKEQ. V shed 0 bases and J shed 7 bases, with 13 bases lying between them. The DNA for the CDR3 is TGTGCCAGCAGCCAAGATTCGACCGGGGAGAATGAGCAGTTCTTC. It is translated as CASSQDSTGENEQFF.

This clone was counted a single time. The chain joins TRBV28 to TRBJ2-6; D call uncertain. The length of the CDR3 is 17 residues. Deletions cut 2 bases from V and 0 bases from J, with 11 bases between. Germline V CDR1 and CDR2: MDHEN, SYDVKM. CDR3 loop: CASSLLSGYSGANVLTF. The CDR3, as DNA: TGTGCCAGCAGTTTACTCTCGGGCTACTCTGGGGCCAACGTCCTGACTTTC.

The rearrangement uses TRBV27 and TRBJ1-5; D is undetermined. The germline CDR1 and CDR2 sequences are MNHEY and SMNVEV (reference sequence). The CDR3 spans 15 residues. V gave up 6 bases and J gave up 0 bases, with 12 bases separating them. As DNA, the CDR3 is TGTGCCAGCAGCCCCGCTGGCTATAGCAATCAGCCCCAGCATTTT. Translated, it gives CASSPAGYSNQPQHF.

The chain carries TRBV19 and TRBJ2-7; D is uncertain. Germline assignment: CDR1 LNHDA and CDR2 SQIVND (reference sequence). V was cut by 1 base and J by 2 bases, with 9 bases left in between. The CDR3 spans 14 residues. The CDR3 nucleotides are TGTGCCAGTAGTATAGGAGACTTTACCTACGAGCAGTACTTC. Its protein is CASSIGDFTYEQYF.

This chain joins TRBV10-3 and TRBJ2-1, with 9 bases lining up with TRBD2. CDR3 length equals 15 residues. Unmatched junction bases numbered 4, after V lost 0 bases and J lost 7 bases. Germline CDR1 is ENHRY and CDR2 is SYGVKD. The CDR3 spells CAISESTSGINEQFF. DNA of the CDR3: TGTGCCATCAGTGAGTCGACTAGCGGTATAAATGAGCAGTTCTTC.

The chain is built from TRBV10-3 and TRBJ2-1, with D perhaps matching TRBD2 (5 bases). Germline V lookup: CDR1 ENHRY, CDR2 SYGVKD. This CDR3 spans 14 amino acids. V shed 3 bases and J shed 4 bases, with 10 bases lying between them. This chain's CDR3 is CAISELRGYNEQFF. The CDR3 DNA reads as TGTGCCATCAGTGAATTACGGGGATACAATGAGCAGTTCTTC.

Note on this clone: Other DNA sequences of this sample code for an identical CDR3. The V gene is TRBV7-2, the J gene TRBJ2-5, with 7 bases identical to TRBD1. In germline, CDR1 is SGHTA, CDR2 FQGNSA. With 3 bases clipped from V and 3 bases from J, the junction kept 1 base outside the gene matches. The CDR3 consists of 13 residues. CDR3 sequence: CASSFDREETQYF. In DNA, the CDR3 is TGTGCCAGCAGCTTCGACAGGGAAGAGACCCAGTACTTC. Drawing the rest from reference TRBV7-2 and TRBJ2-5, the complete variable domain is GAGVSQSPSNKVTEKGKDVELRCDPISGHTALYWYRQSLGQGLEFLIYFQGNSAPDKSGLPSDRFSAERTGGSVSTLTIQRTQQEDSAVYLCASSFDREETQYFGPGTRLLVL.

The chain links TRBV10-3 to TRBJ1-2; 7 bases align to TRBD1. The CDR3 contains 13 residues. V lost 5 bases and J lost 6; bases outside the gene matches: 6. The germline CDR1 and CDR2 sequences are ENHRY and SYGVKD. CDR3: CAISQTGDHGYTF. The DNA of the CDR3 is TGTGCCATCAGTCAAACAGGGGACCATGGCTACACCTTC.

V gene TRBV5-1 combines with J gene TRBJ1-1; D perhaps matches TRBD1 (6 bases). CDR1 and CDR2 from the germline V gene are SGHRS and YFSETQ. This CDR3 contains 14 residues. V gave up 5 bases and J gave up 0 bases, with 11 bases separating them. Written as DNA, the CDR3 is TGCGCCAGCAGTATGGACAGCATGAACACTGAAGCTTTCTTT. Residues: CASSMDSMNTEAFF.

This clone was picked up one time. The rearrangement joins TRBV19 to TRBJ2-7; D is unresolved. V was pared by 4 bases and J by 2 bases, with 12 bases between. Per germline, CDR1 LNHDA and CDR2 SQIVND (reference sequence). The CDR3 runs to 14 residues. In DNA, the CDR3 is TGTGCCAGTAGTAGCCTAATAACCCCCTACGAGCAGTACTTC. It encodes CASSSLITPYEQYF. The variable domain in full, completed from reference TRBV19 and TRBJ2-7, reads DGGITQSPKYLFRKEGQNVTLSCEQNLNHDAMYWYRQDPGQGLRLIYYSQIVNDFQKGDIAEGYSVSREKKESFPLTVTSAQKNPTAFYLCASSSLITPYEQYFGPGTRLTVT.